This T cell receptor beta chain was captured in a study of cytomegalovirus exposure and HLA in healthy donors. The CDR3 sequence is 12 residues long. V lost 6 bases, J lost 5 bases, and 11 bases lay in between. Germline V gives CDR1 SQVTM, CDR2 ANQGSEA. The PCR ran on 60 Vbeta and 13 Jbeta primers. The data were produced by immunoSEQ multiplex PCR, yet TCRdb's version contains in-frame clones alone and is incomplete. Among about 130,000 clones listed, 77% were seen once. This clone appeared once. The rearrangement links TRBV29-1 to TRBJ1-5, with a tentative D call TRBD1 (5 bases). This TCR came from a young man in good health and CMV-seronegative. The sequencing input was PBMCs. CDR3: CSVGGRDQPQHF. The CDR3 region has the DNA TGCAGCGTGGGGGGACGGGATCAGCCCCAGCATTTT.